This T cell receptor beta chain was obtained from a study of T cell repertoires in breast cancer. The wider study: The roughly 19 tumors were mostly ER+/PR+.

Paired alpha-beta TCRs of CD8+ T cells were analyzed by expanded emulsion RT-PCR. Overnight incubation in 10 IU/mL IL-2 followed CD8 positive selection of the T cells. Study-wide results and limits: Tumor-involved sentinel nodes shared 7.7% of TCRs with matched tumors, tumor-free nodes 1.5% to 2.5%.

During the second nested PCR, blocking oligonucleotides suppressed genes that were not paired. One entry per CDR3 protein, called by TCRdb with MiXCR from the emulsion pairing reads. The profile shows 150 to 200 distinct CDR3 sequences, around 46% of them singletons. This clonotype ranks as hyperexpanded. The antigen is undetermined. The sample consisted of CD8+ T cells. The source of this sequence is a pool of human donors with breast cancer or a healthy control (not recorded which).

CDR3 DNA sequence: TGTGCCAGCAGCACACCTAGCGAGGGAACCGGGGAGCTGTTTTTT. Translation: CASSTPSEGTGELFF. The chain uses TRBV7-3 and TRBJ2-2, with D perhaps TRBD2 (6 bases). The CDR3 is made up of 15 amino acids. The V and J ends lost 5 bases and 5 bases respectively, with 15 bases between them. Germline CDR1 is SGHTA and CDR2 is FQGTGA.